This T cell receptor (beta chain) stems from a study of CD8+ T cells in alopecia areata. Study-wide background: Treated patients were dosed with oral tofacitinib, taking 5 to 10 mg twice daily. Findings and caveats of the study: Alopecia totalis/universalis scalp especially showed more expanded CD8+ clones than normal scalp. Scalp data also include sequences from resident alphabeta T cells of normal skin.

Reverse transcribed after extraction, RNA yielded cDNA as the sequencing template. TCRdb's table, derived via immunoSEQ multiplex PCR, lists solely in-frame clones and lacks some. There are tens of thousands of clones in the sample; roughly 44% occur only once, and 17% lies in the top ten. Trimming stripped 0 bases from V and 5 bases from J, with 10 bases between. Germline V gene sequence: CDR1 SQVTM, CDR2 ANQGSEA. The CDR3 runs 13 residues. Both CD4+ and CD8+ T cells were separated by sorting PBMCs. With respect to this clone: Its antigen remains unknown.

The TCR was taken from a human donor with alopecia areata. This specimen consisted of CD8+ T cells sorted from blood, obtained at week 0. This sequence joins TRBV29-1 and TRBJ1-2; no definite D call. Here the CDR3 DNA reads TGCAGCGTTGAAGATCTGGCAAGTTATGGCTACACCTTC. Its translation is CSVEDLASYGYTF.